This entry features one T cell receptor (beta chain) sequence. Method: immunoSEQ multiplex PCR; TCRdb's copy keeps in-frame clones and lacks some. The table includes 71,000 or so clones, 86% detected once. These data originate in a study of OX40 agonist ivuxolimab in advanced cancers. About the study: The study treated patients with ivuxolimab, an agonistic anti-OX40 (CD134) antibody. The diagnoses of dose-escalation patients were hepatocellular carcinoma, melanoma, renal cell or head and neck cancer.

Germline CDR1 MDHEN, CDR2 SYDVKM. V was pared by 7 bases and J by 0 bases, with 2 bases of the junction left unmatched. The CDR3 sequence is 13 residues long. The input for sequencing was CD4+ or CD8+ T cells sorted from blood, taken in a trial of the OX40 agonist ivuxolimab. This TCR was sampled from an adult with an advanced solid tumor such as melanoma, head and neck, liver or kidney cancer. The rearrangement links TRBV28 to TRBJ2-7, with TRBD1 matching over 8 bases. The CDR3 spells CASTDRASYEQYF. The CDR3 coding sequence is TGTGCCAGCACGGACAGGGCCTCCTACGAGCAGTACTTC.